The TCR beta chain described here comes from a study of blood T cell repertoires in COVID-19. Study overall: The United States, Italy and Spain were the sources of the acute and convalescent COVID-19 samples. PBMCs, B-cell-depleted T cells, or T cells were the source of the cDNA or gDNA that made up the material.

V lost 3 bases, J lost 0 bases, and 8 bases lay in between. This CDR3 spans 15 amino acids. Germline V lookup: CDR1 MNHEY, CDR2 SMNVEV (reference sequence). Per the original data handling: Amplification of reference gene primers was used by the study to estimate nucleated cell counts. Using immunoSEQ multiplex PCR, the repertoire was profiled, and TCRdb retains in-frame clones only, with some absent. D and trimming were read from the DNA, whereas the V and J calls and clone size are those reported in that table. This table holds about 14,000 clones, 87% found once. The receptor was derived from a human donor with active COVID-19. The donor label of this sample is uncertain. The chain is built from TRBV27 and TRBJ2-2; D not resolved. The sample taken for sequencing was peripheral blood. The CDR3 DNA is TGTGCCAGCAGTTTGCTCGACTCGAACACCGGGGAGCTGTTTTTT. It codes for CASSLLDSNTGELFF.